These 24 T cell receptor beta chains originate from one sample sequenced in a study of cytomegalovirus exposure and HLA in healthy donors (dated by TCRdb to 2017 to 2019). The library was generated by the immunoSEQ multiplex PCR assay. The multiplex PCR relied on a mix of 60 forward primers for TCR Vbeta segments and 13 reverse primers for TCR Jbeta segments. Held by TCRdb, this immuneACCESS table contains in-frame sequences only and omits some clones. Under half of the omission traces to an unresolved V gene where checked; the cause of the rest is unknown. In this sample the table shows approximately 92,000 clones, about four fifths of which occur a single time. The ten largest clones take up over 4% of the sample. The source material was PBMCs. These receptors were obtained from a woman between 70 and 85 years old in good health and CMV-seropositive.

This clone was detected only once. This chain links TRBV7-9 with TRBJ2-7, with 7 bases aligning to TRBD1. Per the germline V gene, CDR1 is SEHNR and CDR2 is FQNEAQ (reference sequence). The CDR3 is made up of 15 amino acids. Trimming took 5 bases from V and 2 from J; bases not matched to a gene: 9. CDR3 in amino acids: CASSQGDSTTYEQYF. CDR3 DNA: TGTGCCAGCAGCCAAGGGGACAGTACTACCTACGAGCAGTACTTC.

The V call is TRBV6-5, the J call TRBJ1-2; 7 bases are a match to TRBD1. This CDR3 is built from 14 residues. Germline assignment: CDR1 MNHEY and CDR2 SVGAGI. After removal of 6 bases from V and 4 bases from J, the junction contained 8 bases not matched to a gene. The CDR3: CASRDPGQSYGYTF. CDR3 coding DNA: TGTGCCAGCAGGGATCCGGGACAGAGCTATGGCTACACCTTC.

This chain uses TRBV2 with TRBJ2-1, with TRBD1 as a possible D gene (5 bases). The V end was cut by 5 bases, the J end by 7 bases, with 9 bases between. CDR1 SNHLY and CDR2 FYNNEI come from the germline V gene. CDR3 length: 12 residues. The CDR3, as DNA: TGTGCCAGCAGTCAAGACAGAAATGAGCAGTTCTTC. Amino acid sequence: CASSQDRNEQFF.

The table lists this clone with a few counts. The chain employs TRBV4-3 and TRBJ2-3; 9 bases map to TRBD1. V lost 0 bases, J lost 10 bases, and 8 bases stayed unmatched. Germline-derived CDR1 and CDR2 are LGHNA and YSLEER. This CDR3 has 15 amino acids. The CDR3 reads CASSQERTGGQAQYF. In nucleotides, the CDR3 is TGCGCCAGCAGCCAAGAGAGAACAGGGGGCCAGGCGCAGTATTTT.

The chain couples TRBV10-3 to TRBJ1-2; perhaps TRBD1 as D (5 bases). Trimming removed 3 bases at V and 6 bases at J, with 14 bases between. CDR1 is ENHRY and CDR2 is SYGVKD in the germline V gene. CDR3 length: 14 amino acids. The CDR3 region is CAISDGGVRDGYTF. The CDR3 nucleotides read TGTGCCATCAGTGATGGGGGGGTTCGGGATGGCTACACCTTC.

This chain uses TRBV19 with TRBJ2-1; tentative D call: TRBD1 (6 bases). Germline assignment: CDR1 LNHDA and CDR2 SQIVND (reference sequence). This CDR3 region has 16 residues. With 4 bases removed from V and 0 bases from J, the gap between germline ends came to 13 bases. CDR3 in amino acids: CASSRDTPSSYNEQFF. The CDR3 DNA sequence: TGTGCCAGTAGTAGGGACACCCCGAGCTCCTACAATGAGCAGTTCTTC. The entire variable domain, with the rest obtained from reference TRBV19 and TRBJ2-1, is as follows: DGGITQSPKYLFRKEGQNVTLSCEQNLNHDAMYWYRQDPGQGLRLIYYSQIVNDFQKGDIAEGYSVSREKKESFPLTVTSAQKNPTAFYLCASSRDTPSSYNEQFFGPGTRLTVL.

This clone was seen a handful of times. The chain couples TRBV15 to TRBJ2-7; 7 bases are shared with TRBD1. Per germline, CDR1 LNHNV and CDR2 YYDKDF (reference sequence). The CDR3 has 15 amino acids. The trim removed 4 bases at V and 5 bases at J, leaving 11 bases unmatched. The CDR3 nucleotides read TGTGCCACCAGCAACCCTAAGGGGGCGACGAACGAGCAGTACTTC. This translates into CATSNPKGATNEQYF.

The CDR3 loop is CASSTGTGNEKLFF. The CDR3 coding sequence is TGCGCCAGCAGCACCGGGACAGGGAATGAAAAACTGTTTTTT. The J gene is TRBJ1-4, the V gene TRBV5-1; 9 bases fit TRBD1. This CDR3 is built from 14 residues. The J segment lost 5 bases and the V segment lost 4 bases, leaving 3 bases of the junction unmatched. Germline V lookup: CDR1 SGHRS, CDR2 YFSETQ.

This chain's CDR3 is CAISVGTSGYEQYF. In nucleotides, the CDR3 is TGTGCCATCAGTGTGGGGACTAGCGGTTACGAGCAGTACTTC. The genes are TRBV10-3 and TRBJ2-7, with 11 bases identical to TRBD2. The CDR3 consists of 14 residues. Germline CDR1 reads ENHRY; CDR2 reads SYGVKD. The trim removed 4 bases at V and 4 bases at J, leaving 3 bases unmatched.

The chain is built from TRBV7-3 and TRBJ2-3; 8 bases fit TRBD2. CDR1 and CDR2 (germline): SGHTA, FQGTGA. The CDR3 totals 17 residues. V lost 0 bases and J lost 6; bases outside the gene matches: 11. Here the CDR3 DNA reads TGTGCCAGCAGCTTAACGGGGGCGCGGGAGGTTGGTGATACGCAGTATTTT. Protein sequence: CASSLTGAREVGDTQYF.

The V and J genes are TRBV10-3 and TRBJ2-5; 12 bases match TRBD2. Unmatched junction bases numbered 8, after V lost 10 bases and J lost 5 bases. Germline values: CDR1 ENHRY, CDR2 SYGVKD. The CDR3 is 14 amino acids. The CDR3 DNA reads as TGTGCCACGTCTAGCGGGAGGGCCGGGGAGACCCAGTACTTC. Protein sequence: CATSSGRAGETQYF.

V is TRBV27 and J is TRBJ2-5, with TRBD2 as a possible D gene (6 bases). Trimming left V 3 bases short and J 1 base short, with 9 bases between. CDR1 MNHEY and CDR2 SMNVEV come from the germline V gene (reference sequence). The CDR3 extends over 14 amino acids. CDR3 sequence reads: CASSFGGGQETQYF. The CDR3 nucleotides read TGTGCCAGCAGTTTTGGGGGAGGCCAAGAGACCCAGTACTTC.

This clone occurred a few times. The V call is TRBV5-1, the J call TRBJ1-3, with TRBD1 matching 9 bases. Per germline, CDR1 SGHRS and CDR2 YFSETQ. The CDR3 consists of 16 residues. Unmatched junction bases numbered 7, after V lost 3 bases and J lost 3 bases. CDR3 region: CASSSEQGARGNTIYF. As DNA, the CDR3 is TGCGCCAGCAGCTCAGAACAGGGGGCGCGTGGAAACACCATATATTTT.

In this sample, this clone turned up once. The V gene is TRBV28, the J gene TRBJ1-1, with a possible D match to TRBD1 (6 bases). The CDR3 is made up of 15 amino acids. Germline assignment: CDR1 MDHEN and CDR2 SYDVKM. Trimming pared 0 bases from V and 1 base from J, leaving 9 bases between. CDR3 coding DNA: TGTGCCAGCAGTTTATGGGGACATCAGAACACTGAAGCTTTCTTT. Its protein product is CASSLWGHQNTEAFF.

DNA of the CDR3: TGTGCCAGCAGCTTCCCTAGCGGGGAGGACGAGCAGTACTTC. This gives the protein CASSFPSGEDEQYF. The rearrangement links TRBV5-4 to TRBJ2-5; 9 positions match TRBD2. The J call may be incorrect, as the DNA end agrees better with TRBJ2-7. Per the germline V gene, CDR1 is SGHNT and CDR2 is YYREEE (reference sequence). The CDR3 has 14 residues.

The rearrangement uses TRBV28 and TRBJ1-2; 9 bases are shared with TRBD1. This CDR3 has 14 residues. Trimming at V came to 5 bases and at J to 5 bases, leaving 6 bases not matched to a gene. CDR1 is MDHEN and CDR2 is SYDVKM in the germline V gene. CDR3 region: CASSPPGQGYGYTF. In DNA, the CDR3 is TGTGCCAGCAGTCCTCCGGGACAGGGATATGGCTACACCTTC.

This clone was detected only a few times. The chain employs TRBV27 and TRBJ1-2; no firm D call. The V gene lost 7 bases and the J gene lost 1 base, with 16 bases spanning the gap. Germline CDR1 reads MNHEY; CDR2 reads SMNVEV (reference sequence). The CDR3 contains 15 residues. CDR3 protein: CASTRRVEFNYGYTF. The CDR3 coding sequence is TGTGCCAGCACCCGGCGGGTCGAGTTTAACTATGGCTACACCTTC.

The chain carries TRBV6-6 and TRBJ2-7, with TRBD1 as a possible D gene (6 bases). The CDR3 extends over 13 amino acids. Per germline, CDR1 MNHNY and CDR2 SVGAGI (reference sequence). The germline V and J ends were trimmed by 7 bases and 1 base, with 11 bases remaining between them. CDR3 DNA sequence: TGTGCCAGCATAGGGGGAGTGTCCTACGAGCAGTACTTC. Protein product: CASIGGVSYEQYF.

The chain is built from TRBV18 and TRBJ2-7, with 9 bases aligning to TRBD2. Trimming took 3 bases from V and 2 from J; bases not matched to a gene: 8. This CDR3 has 16 amino acids. Per the germline V gene, CDR1 is KGHSH and CDR2 is LQKENI. The CDR3 spells CASSPRLAGTAYEQYF. In DNA, the CDR3 is TGTGCCAGCTCACCGCGGCTAGCGGGGACGGCCTACGAGCAGTACTTC.

This clone has only one observation. The rearrangement joins TRBV28 to TRBJ1-2; perhaps TRBD1 as D (6 bases). CDR3 length: 13 amino acids. V lost 1 base and J 8 bases, leaving 11 bases between the germline ends. The germline gives CDR1 MDHEN, CDR2 SYDVKM. CDR3 in DNA: TGTGCCAGCAGTTTATCGACAGGCCGAGGCTACACCTTC. Its protein is CASSLSTGRGYTF.

The V call is TRBV6-5, the J call TRBJ2-3; 8 nucleotides align to TRBD2. Germline-derived CDR1 and CDR2 are MNHEY and SVGAGI. This CDR3 is 15 amino acids long. V lost 6 bases, J lost 0 bases, and 5 bases stayed unmatched. CDR3 residues: CASRATSESTDTQYF. The CDR3 DNA sequence: TGTGCCAGCAGGGCGACTAGCGAAAGCACAGATACGCAGTATTTT.

In nucleotides, the CDR3 is TGTGCCAGCAGACCCCCGGGACAGGGGTCCGGGGAGCTGTTTTTT. Its translation is CASRPPGQGSGELFF. The gene calls are TRBV7-3 and TRBJ2-2; the match to TRBD1 covers 10 bases. J was trimmed by 6 bases and V by 6 bases; bases with no gene match: 7. Germline CDR1 reads SGHTA; CDR2 reads FQGTGA. The CDR3 consists of 15 residues.

The CDR3 protein is CASNERRGDTQYF. The CDR3 nucleotides read TGTGCCAGCAATGAGCGACGGGGAGATACGCAGTATTTT. J is TRBJ2-3 and V is TRBV2; tentative D call: TRBD2 (5 bases). V was clipped by 7 bases and J by 5 bases, with 13 bases between them. The germline V gene has CDR1 SNHLY and CDR2 FYNNEI. CDR3 length: 13 amino acids.

The CDR3 coding sequence is TGTGCCAGCAGCTTAGATCGAGATAGGAGGGGGCATGAGCAGTTCTTC. Amino acid sequence: CASSLDRDRRGHEQFF. The V and J genes are TRBV11-2 and TRBJ2-1; TRBD1 is a possible D gene (7 bases). CDR1 and CDR2 (germline): SGHAT, FQNNGV. Trimming pared 0 bases from V and 8 bases from J, leaving 17 bases between. The CDR3 loop spans 16 amino acids.